This T cell receptor (beta chain) was identified in a study of molecular identifiers for immune sequencing clone quantification. In its sample, this clonotype was seen a few times. The V and J ends lost 5 bases and 15 bases respectively, with 23 bases between them. There are 15 residues in the CDR3. Per germline, CDR1 SEHNR and CDR2 FQNEAQ (reference sequence). TCRdb re-derived calls from the PCR reads in MiXCR, one entry per CDR3 protein. The repertoire consists of approximately 630,000 distinct CDR3 sequences, with around 25% occurring once and the leading ten covering 0.78%. Naive CD8 sequencing libraries were generated from roughly 20,000 to 1,000,000 sorted cells, with 10%, 30% or 50% RNA as input.

The rearrangement links TRBV7-9 to TRBJ1-6, with a weak D call TRBD1 (6 bases). Material for sequencing was naive CD8+ T cells from blood, with Jurkat cell RNA spiked in. As to subset: FACS-sorted CD8+CD4-CCR7+CD45RA+ naive T cells. The receptor comes from a human donor in good health. Some libraries in this study had Jurkat cell RNA spiked in. CDR3 bases: TGTGCCAGCAGCGTAACACAGGGAGTTGAATCCCTCCTCCACTTT. This gives the protein CASSVTQGVESLLHF.